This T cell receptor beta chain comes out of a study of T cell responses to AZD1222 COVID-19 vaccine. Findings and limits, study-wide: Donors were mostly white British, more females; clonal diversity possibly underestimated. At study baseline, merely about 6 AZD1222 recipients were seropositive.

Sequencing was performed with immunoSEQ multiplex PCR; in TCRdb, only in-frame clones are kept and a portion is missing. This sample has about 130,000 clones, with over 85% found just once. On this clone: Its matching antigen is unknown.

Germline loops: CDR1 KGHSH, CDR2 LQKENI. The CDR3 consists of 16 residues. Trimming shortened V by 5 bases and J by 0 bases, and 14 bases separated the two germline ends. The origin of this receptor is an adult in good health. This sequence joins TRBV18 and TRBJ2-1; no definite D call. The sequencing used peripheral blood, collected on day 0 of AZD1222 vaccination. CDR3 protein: CASSNLAPSSYNEQFF. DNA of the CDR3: TGTGCCAGCTCAAACTTAGCTCCTAGCTCCTACAATGAGCAGTTCTTC.